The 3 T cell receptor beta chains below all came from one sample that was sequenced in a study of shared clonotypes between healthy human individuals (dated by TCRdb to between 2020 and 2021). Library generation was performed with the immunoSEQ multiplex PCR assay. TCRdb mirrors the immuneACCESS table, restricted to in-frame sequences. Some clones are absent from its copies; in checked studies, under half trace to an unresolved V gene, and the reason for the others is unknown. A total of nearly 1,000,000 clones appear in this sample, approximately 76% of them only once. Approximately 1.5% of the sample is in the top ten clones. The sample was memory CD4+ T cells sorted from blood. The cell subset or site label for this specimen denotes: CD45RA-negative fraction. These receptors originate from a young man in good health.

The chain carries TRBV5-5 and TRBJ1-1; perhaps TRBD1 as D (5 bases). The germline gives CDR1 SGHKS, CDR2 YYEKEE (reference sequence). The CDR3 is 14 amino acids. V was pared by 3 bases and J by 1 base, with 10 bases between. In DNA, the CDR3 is TGTGCCAGCAGCTGGATGGGGGAGAACACTGAAGCTTTCTTT. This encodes CASSWMGENTEAFF.

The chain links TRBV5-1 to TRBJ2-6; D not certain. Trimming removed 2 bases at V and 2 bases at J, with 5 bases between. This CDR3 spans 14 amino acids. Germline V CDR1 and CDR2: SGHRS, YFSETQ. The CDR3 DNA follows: TGCGCCAGCAGCTTCGTTACTGGGGCCAACGTCCTGACTTTC. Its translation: CASSFVTGANVLTF.

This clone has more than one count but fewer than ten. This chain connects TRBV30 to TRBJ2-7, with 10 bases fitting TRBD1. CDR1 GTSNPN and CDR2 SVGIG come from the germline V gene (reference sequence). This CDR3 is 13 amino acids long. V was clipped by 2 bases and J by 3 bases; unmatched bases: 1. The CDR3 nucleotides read TGTGCCTGGAGTTGGGACAGGGGCTACGAGCAGTACTTC. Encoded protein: CAWSWDRGYEQYF. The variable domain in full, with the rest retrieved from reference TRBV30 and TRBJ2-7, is SQTIHQWPATLVQPVGSPLSLECTVEGTSNPNLYWYRQAAGRGLQLLFYSVGIGQISSEVPQNLSASRPQDRQFILSSKKLLLSDSGFYLCAWSWDRGYEQYFGPGTRLTVT.